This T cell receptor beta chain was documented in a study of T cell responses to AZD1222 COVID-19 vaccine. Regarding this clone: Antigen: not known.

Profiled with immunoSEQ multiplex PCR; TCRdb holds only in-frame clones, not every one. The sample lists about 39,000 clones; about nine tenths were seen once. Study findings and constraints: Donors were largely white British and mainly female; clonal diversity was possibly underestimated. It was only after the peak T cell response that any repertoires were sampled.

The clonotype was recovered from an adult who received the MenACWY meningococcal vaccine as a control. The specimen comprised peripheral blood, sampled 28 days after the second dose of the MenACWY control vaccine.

CDR3 region: CASRMSNQPQHF. The CDR3 DNA is TGTGCCAGTAGGATGAGCAATCAGCCCCAGCATTTT. The chain couples TRBV19 to TRBJ1-5; D is ambiguous. This CDR3 region has 12 residues. Trimming stripped 6 bases from V and 1 base from J, with 4 bases between. CDR1 and CDR2 from the germline V gene are LNHDA and SQIVND (reference sequence).